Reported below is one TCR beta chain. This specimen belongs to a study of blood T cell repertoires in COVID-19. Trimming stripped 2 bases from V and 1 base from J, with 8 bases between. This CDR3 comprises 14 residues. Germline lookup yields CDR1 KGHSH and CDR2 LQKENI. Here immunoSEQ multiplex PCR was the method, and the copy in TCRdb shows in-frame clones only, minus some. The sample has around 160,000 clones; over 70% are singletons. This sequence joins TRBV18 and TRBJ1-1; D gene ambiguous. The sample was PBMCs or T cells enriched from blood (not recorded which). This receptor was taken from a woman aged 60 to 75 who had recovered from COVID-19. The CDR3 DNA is TGTGCCAGCTCACCATTGAACGGGAACACTGAAGCTTTCTTT. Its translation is CASSPLNGNTEAFF.